This T cell receptor (beta chain) came from a study of blood T cells in healthy people across ages. PCR was performed a second time for roughly 6 to 12 cycles using a sample-barcoded 5' primer and a J-beta primer mix. TCRdb itself ran the 5' RACE reads through MiXCR, one entry per CDR3 protein. Among around 1.5 million distinct CDR3 sequences listed, around 36% were seen once. V was trimmed by 4 bases and J by 0 bases, leaving 10 bases between them. The CDR3 covers 13 residues. Germline CDR1 reads SQVTM; CDR2 reads ANQGSEA. This TCR derives from a woman younger than 45 in good health. Sequenced input: blood. V gene TRBV29-1 combines with J gene TRBJ2-7; D is possibly TRBD1 or TRBD2 (5 bases each). The CDR3 nucleotides are TGCAGCGTTGCACGGGACGCCTCCTACGAGCAGTACTTC. Amino acids: CSVARDASYEQYF.